This is a list of T cell receptor beta chains from one sample in a study of CD8+ T cells in alopecia areata. Clones were sequenced by immunoSEQ multiplex PCR, and TCRdb holds only the in-frame ones, with some missing. This table holds more than 200,000 clones, under 80% found once. The material was CD4+ T cells sorted from blood, obtained at week 0. Receptor source: a human donor with alopecia areata. Each CDR3 is given with its conserved first and last residue. A D gene is named only where the DNA matches it firmly. Expanded clones get a size class; other rows say once, few or many, or leave the size out.

13	TRBV5-4	-	once	TRBJ2-5	TGTGCCAGCAGCGAGGGACCCAAGGAGACCCAGTACTTC	CASSEGPKETQYF
15	TRBV10-3	-	-	TRBJ1-4	TGTGCCATCAGTGAGGAGTATGCTACTAATGAAAAACTGTTTTTT	CAISEEYATNEKLFF
11	TRBV5-1	-	-	TRBJ2-1	TGCGCCAGCAGCTTGAGGGGGGAGCAGTTCTTC	CASSLRGEQFF
15	TRBV5-6	TRBD2	-	TRBJ2-3	TGTGCCAGCAGCACCGCGGGGGTCCTCACAGATACGCAGTATTTT	CASSTAGVLTDTQYF
16	TRBV30	-	-	TRBJ1-2	TGTGCCTGGAATATGTACTGGGACCGAGAGAACTATGGCTACACCTTC	CAWNMYWDRENYGYTF
13	TRBV30	TRBD1	few	TRBJ1-1	TGTGCCTGGAGTGGACAGGGAAACACTGAAGCTTTCTTT	CAWSGQGNTEAFF
16	TRBV4-1	TRBD1	-	TRBJ1-5	TGCGCCAGCAGCCAACTGCCGGGACAGGGGATGCAGCCCCAGCATTTT	CASSQLPGQGMQPQHF
11	TRBV20-1	-	-	TRBJ2-3	TGCAGTGCTAGAGTGGGGGGGCCCAAATATTTT	CSARVGGPKYF
14	TRBV5-1	-	-	TRBJ2-7	TGCGCCAGCAGCTTGGCAACAGACTCCTACGAGCAGTACTTC	CASSLATDSYEQYF
13	TRBV30	-	-	TRBJ2-7	TGTGCCTGCCTCAGCCCGGCCAACTACGAGCAGTACTTC	CACLSPANYEQYF
13	TRBV29-1	-	-	TRBJ2-7	TGCAGCGTTGAAGGACAGAGCTCCTACGAGCAGTACTTC	CSVEGQSSYEQYF
15	TRBV4-1	-	-	TRBJ2-5	TGCGCCAGCAGCCAAGTTGAGTCTCCCCAAGAGACCCAGTACTTC	CASSQVESPQETQYF
10	TRBV29-1	-	-	TRBJ2-1	TGCAGCGTTGCAGGGGCCGAGCAGTTCTTC	CSVAGAEQFF